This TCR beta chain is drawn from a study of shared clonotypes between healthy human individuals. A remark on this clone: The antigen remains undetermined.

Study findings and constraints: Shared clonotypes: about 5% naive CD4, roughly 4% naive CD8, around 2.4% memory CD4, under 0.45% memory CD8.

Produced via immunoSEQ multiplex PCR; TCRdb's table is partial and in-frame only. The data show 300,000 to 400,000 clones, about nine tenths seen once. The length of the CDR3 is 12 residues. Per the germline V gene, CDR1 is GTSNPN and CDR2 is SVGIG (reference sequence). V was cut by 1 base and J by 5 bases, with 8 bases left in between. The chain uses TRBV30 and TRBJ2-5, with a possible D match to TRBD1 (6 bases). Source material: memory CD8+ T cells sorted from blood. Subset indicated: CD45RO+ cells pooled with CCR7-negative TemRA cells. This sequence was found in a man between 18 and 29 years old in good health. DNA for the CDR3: TGTGCCTGGAGTGGACAGGTGGAGACCCAGTACTTC. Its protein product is CAWSGQVETQYF.